The 6 T cell receptor beta chains below come from one sample, sequenced in a study of blood T cell repertoires in COVID-19. This table comes from immunoSEQ multiplex PCR, and its TCRdb copy is limited to in-frame clones, with some not included. The sample carries over 75,000 clones, about 82% recorded once. Sequencing was performed on peripheral blood. The receptors shown here come from a human donor in a cohort sampled during active COVID-19.

J is TRBJ2-5 and V is TRBV4-3, with a tentative D call TRBD2 (6 bases). The CDR3 is 14 amino acids. Germline values: CDR1 LGHNA, CDR2 YSLEER. V lost 3 bases and J 0 bases, leaving 8 bases between the germline ends. CDR3 sequence (DNA): TGCGCCAGCAGCCACCGACTAGACCAAGAGACCCAGTACTTC. Protein: CASSHRLDQETQYF.

The chain uses TRBV10-2 and TRBJ1-3; weak D call: TRBD1 (5 bases). Germline CDR1 reads WSHSY; CDR2 reads SAAADI. Trimming removed 6 bases from V and 0 bases from J, with 12 bases in between. The CDR3 totals 15 residues. The CDR3 nucleotides are TGCGCCAGCAGGGCGGACACAAGCTCTGGAAACACCATATATTTT. Translation: CASRADTSSGNTIYF.

The chain carries TRBV6-5 and TRBJ2-4; 7 nucleotides line up with TRBD1. V gave up 6 bases and J gave up 6 bases; unmatched junction bases: 11. The CDR3 runs to 15 residues. In germline, CDR1 is MNHEY, CDR2 SVGAGI. As DNA, the CDR3 is TGTGCCAGCAGGAATAGCCTCCGGGACAGAAACATTCAGTACTTC. It is translated as CASRNSLRDRNIQYF.

The chain carries TRBV5-1 and TRBJ2-2; D may be TRBD2 (5 bases). Trimming left V 1 base short and J 9 bases short, with 10 bases between. The CDR3 covers 13 residues. Germline-derived CDR1 and CDR2 are SGHRS and YFSETQ. CDR3 coding DNA: TGCGCCAGCAGCTTGCAACTAGGCCGGGAGCTGTTTTTT. This encodes CASSLQLGRELFF.

The chain recombines TRBV7-2 with TRBJ2-1; D is unclear. The ends were cut back, 5 bases at V and 0 bases at J, with 11 bases in the middle. CDR1 SGHTA and CDR2 FQGNSA come from the germline V gene. CDR3 length: 15 residues. CDR3 sequence reads: CASSPLYGSYNEQFF. The CDR3 DNA reads TGTGCCAGCAGCCCACTCTATGGCTCCTACAATGAGCAGTTCTTC.

The V call is TRBV15, the J call TRBJ2-3; 8 bases line up with TRBD1. The CDR3 spans 15 residues. Losses at the gene ends were 3 bases for V and 3 bases for J; bases not matched to a gene: 5. Germline V lookup: CDR1 LNHNV, CDR2 YYDKDF (reference sequence). The CDR3 here is CATSSDDRGTDTQYF. CDR3 DNA: TGTGCCACCAGCAGCGACGACAGGGGTACAGATACGCAGTATTTT.